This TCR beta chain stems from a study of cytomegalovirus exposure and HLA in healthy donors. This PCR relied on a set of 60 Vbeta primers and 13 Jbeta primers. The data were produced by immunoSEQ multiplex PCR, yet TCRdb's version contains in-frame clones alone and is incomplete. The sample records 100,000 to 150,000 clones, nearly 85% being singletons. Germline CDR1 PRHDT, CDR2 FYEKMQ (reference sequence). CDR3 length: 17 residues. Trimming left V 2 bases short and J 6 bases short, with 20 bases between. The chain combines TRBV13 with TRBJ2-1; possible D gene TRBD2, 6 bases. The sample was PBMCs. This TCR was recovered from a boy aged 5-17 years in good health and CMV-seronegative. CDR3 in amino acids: CASSLKGYFGEVNEQFF. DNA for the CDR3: TGTGCCAGCAGCTTAAAAGGGTATTTTGGGGAGGTCAATGAGCAGTTCTTC.